This T cell receptor (delta chain) appears in the sequencing data of a study of gamma-delta T cells after stem cell transplantation. TCRdb re-called the RT-PCR reads using CATT. The table records about 2,400 delta-chain clones, about a fifth of them present only once. V shed 1 base and J 0 bases; nucleotides not matched to a gene: 20. CDR1 and CDR2 from the germline V gene are TSWWSYY and QGS. The CDR3 sequence is 22 residues long. This TCR was recovered from a human donor. It is not recorded whose cells these are; they may come from a transplant donor. Sequenced input: gamma-delta T cells. The chain recombines TRDV1 with TRDJ1; 10 bases map to TRDD3. CDR3 residues: CALGEPNPSYLGDKRNTDKLIF. The CDR3 nucleotides read TGTGCTCTTGGGGAACCTAACCCCTCCTACCTGGGGGATAAAAGGAACACCGATAAACTCATCTTT.